These 23 T cell receptor beta chains share one sample of origin, sequenced in a study of post-analysis software for immune sequencing data. Whole-study findings and limits: Compared with controls, patients had more of about five TRBV segments, including TRBV5-6, TRBV5-1 and TRBV20-1.

These TCRs are of unknown antigen specificity. Incorporated into the TCR beta cDNA libraries were unique molecular identifiers, which served to reduce PCR and sequencing biases. TCRdb used MiXCR to reprocess the PCR reads, holding one entry per CDR3 protein. Of about 430,000 distinct CDR3 sequences listed, more than 30% are singletons. Sequenced: blood. These receptor sequences come from a girl aged 2-10 years with multiple sclerosis.

The chain combines TRBV5-1 with TRBJ2-7; D is tentatively TRBD1 or TRBD2 (6 bases each). With 0 bases removed from V and 5 bases from J, the gap between germline ends came to 15 bases. The CDR3 is made up of 15 amino acids. Germline V gene data show CDR1 as SGHRS and CDR2 as YFSETQ. The CDR3 region is CASSLGGAGDNEQYF. DNA for the CDR3: TGCGCCAGCAGCTTGGGCGGGGCAGGGGACAACGAGCAGTACTTC.

The chain carries TRBV7-7 and TRBJ2-2; unclear D gene. Trimming removed 3 bases at V and 4 bases at J, with 9 bases between. This CDR3 is 14 amino acids long. CDR1 SSHAT and CDR2 FNYEAQ come from the germline V gene (reference sequence). CDR3 sequence reads: CASSLVEFTGELFF. As DNA, the CDR3 is TGTGCCAGCAGCTTGGTGGAGTTCACCGGGGAGCTGTTTTTT.

This clonotype has more than one count but fewer than ten. This chain joins TRBV11-2 and TRBJ2-7, with 10 nucleotides matching TRBD1. The CDR3 runs 14 residues. J lost 5 bases, V lost 5 bases, and 6 bases had no gene match. Germline CDR1 is SGHAT and CDR2 is FQNNGV. The CDR3 sequence is CASSPWDRGHEQYF. The CDR3 DNA reads as TGTGCCAGCAGCCCGTGGGACAGGGGCCACGAGCAGTACTTC.

Only a few counts were recorded for this clonotype. V gene TRBV20-1 combines with J gene TRBJ2-5; 8 bases agree with TRBD2. With V trimmed by 3 bases and J by 13 bases, 7 bases remained unmatched. Germline V lookup: CDR1 DFQATT, CDR2 SNEGSKA (reference sequence). The length of the CDR3 is 11 residues. The CDR3, as DNA: TGCAGTGCTAGGGATGGACTAGCACCGTACTTC. Its protein is CSARDGLAPYF.

The V call is TRBV7-8, the J call TRBJ2-3; weak D call: TRBD1 (5 bases). Between the trimmed V and J ends, which lost 1 base and 2 bases, there was a span of 7 bases. CDR1 and CDR2 (germline): SGHVS, FQNEAQ. The CDR3 extends over 14 amino acids. The CDR3 sequence: CASSLETDTDTQYF. The DNA of the CDR3 is TGTGCCAGCAGCTTAGAGACAGACACAGATACGCAGTATTTT.

The V call is TRBV27, the J call TRBJ2-7; TRBD1 aligns across 12 bases. The CDR3 length is 14 residues. V dropped 5 bases and J dropped 5; count of bases not matched to a gene: 4. CDR1 is MNHEY and CDR2 is SMNVEV in the germline V gene (reference sequence). In nucleotides, the CDR3 is TGTGCCAGCAGTCCAGGGACAGGGGGCAACGAGCAGTACTTC. Amino acids: CASSPGTGGNEQYF.

This clonotype was seen more than once but under ten times. V is TRBV4-3 and J is TRBJ2-7; D call uncertain. CDR3 length equals 15 residues. CDR1 is LGHNA, CDR2 YSLEER, per germline. V dropped 1 base and J dropped 2 bases, with 12 bases sitting between them. CDR3 bases: TGCGCCAGCAGCCAAGCCCAGACAAGACCCTACGAGCAGTACTTC. It encodes CASSQAQTRPYEQYF.

The V call is TRBV25-1, the J call TRBJ1-5; D gene uncertain. Trimming removed 3 bases at V and 2 bases at J, with 8 bases between. The CDR3 consists of 14 residues. Looked up from germline, CDR1 is MGHDK and CDR2 is SYGVNS. Here the CDR3 DNA reads TGTGCCAGCAGTGAGGGTTTTGGCAATCAGCCCCAGCATTTT. It codes for CASSEGFGNQPQHF. Supplemented by reference TRBV25-1 and TRBJ1-5, the full variable domain reads EADIYQTPRYLVIGTGKKITLECSQTMGHDKMYWYQQDPGMELHLIHYSYGVNSTEKGDLSSESTVSRIRTEHFPLTLESARPSHTSQYLCASSEGFGNQPQHFGDGTRLSIL.

There are a few counts of this clonotype. The V gene is TRBV20-1, the J gene TRBJ2-7; 7 bases fit TRBD2. The V gene end was trimmed by 3 bases and the J gene end by 2 bases; junction bases not matched to a gene: 4. Germline-derived CDR1 and CDR2 are DFQATT and SNEGSKA (reference sequence). The CDR3 extends over 13 amino acids. CDR3 sequence: CSARSGAAYEQYF. In DNA form, the CDR3 reads TGCAGTGCTAGGAGCGGGGCCGCCTACGAGCAGTACTTC.

This clonotype was seen a handful of times. The rearrangement uses TRBV10-3 and TRBJ2-7; the D gene is possibly TRBD2 (6 bases). The CDR3 has 12 residues. Germline-derived CDR1 and CDR2 are ENHRY and SYGVKD. V shed 9 bases and J shed 2 bases, with 11 bases lying between them. The CDR3 reads CAISGETYEQYF. In DNA, the CDR3 is TGTGCCATTAGCGGAGAAACCTACGAGCAGTACTTC.

This clonotype was found many times. The gene calls are TRBV5-4 and TRBJ2-7, with D unclear. This CDR3 has 13 amino acids. V was pared by 0 bases and J by 2 bases, with 6 bases between. Germline-derived CDR1 and CDR2 are SGHNT and YYREEE (reference sequence). The chain's CDR3 is CASSLEEAYEQYF. CDR3 nucleotide sequence: TGTGCCAGCAGCTTGGAAGAAGCCTACGAGCAGTACTTC.

V and J are TRBV7-9 and TRBJ1-2; 7 bases are shared with TRBD1. Germline V gene data show CDR1 as SEHNR and CDR2 as FQNEAQ (reference sequence). The CDR3 loop spans 15 amino acids. V lost 5 bases, J lost 9 bases, and 15 bases stayed unmatched. The CDR3 coding sequence is TGTGCCAGCAGCGGATTCGGGACAGAGCCTTATCGCTACACCTTC. Translated, it gives CASSGFGTEPYRYTF.

This clonotype was picked up a small number of times. V and J are TRBV20-1 and TRBJ2-1; 13 nucleotides agree with TRBD2. The junction had 13 bases not matched to a gene; V was cut back by 5 bases and J by 0 bases. The CDR3 is made up of 19 amino acids. The germline V gene encodes CDR1 DFQATT and CDR2 SNEGSKA (reference sequence). CDR3 amino acids: CSAPRKGTSGVYSYNEQFF. For the CDR3, the DNA is TGCAGTGCTCCTCGGAAGGGGACTAGCGGGGTCTACTCCTACAATGAGCAGTTCTTC.

This chain connects TRBV9 to TRBJ2-1, with 7 bases that match TRBD2. With 0 bases clipped from V and 3 bases from J, the junction kept 3 bases outside the gene matches. This CDR3 region has 15 residues. Germline assignment: CDR1 SGDLS and CDR2 YYNGEE. CDR3 in amino acids: CASSVGTSDYNEQFF. The CDR3 DNA follows: TGTGCCAGCAGCGTAGGTACTAGCGACTACAATGAGCAGTTCTTC. Complete variable domain (other parts from reference TRBV9 and TRBJ2-1): DSGVTQTPKHLITATGQRVTLRCSPRSGDLSVYWYQQSLDQGLQFLIQYYNGEERAKGNILERFSAQQFPDLHSELNLSSLELGDSALYFCASSVGTSDYNEQFFGPGTRLTVL.

The rearrangement links TRBV28 to TRBJ2-2, with TRBD1 matching over 8 bases. V dropped 5 bases and J dropped 8; count of bases not matched to a gene: 13. The CDR3 consists of 16 residues. CDR1 is MDHEN, CDR2 SYDVKM, per germline. CDR3: CASSGSRGRVTGELFF. The CDR3 nucleotides read TGTGCCAGCAGTGGAAGCAGGGGGCGCGTGACTGGGGAGCTGTTTTTT.

This clonotype is a singleton in its sample. This rearrangement joins TRBV13 to TRBJ2-7; D gene uncertain. TRBJ2-5 explains the end of the DNA better; the J call may be wrong. CDR3 size: 12 residues. CDR1 PRHDT and CDR2 FYEKMQ come from the germline V gene (reference sequence). The CDR3, as DNA: TGTGCCAGCAGCTTAGGGAGAAAGACCCAGTACTTC. This encodes CASSLGRKTQYF.

This clonotype was seen a handful of times. The chain carries TRBV15 and TRBJ1-1, with 12 nucleotides matching TRBD1. CDR1 is LNHNV, CDR2 YYDKDF, per germline (reference sequence). Trimming cost V 3 bases and J 3 bases; bases outside gene matches: 2. This CDR3 has 15 residues. The CDR3 spells CATSRGQGADTEAFF. Here the CDR3 DNA reads TGTGCCACCAGCAGGGGACAGGGGGCTGACACTGAAGCTTTCTTT.

This sequence joins TRBV11-2 and TRBJ2-5; the match to TRBD2 covers 8 bases. Trimming took 5 bases from V and 9 from J; bases not matched to a gene: 2. Looked up from germline, CDR1 is SGHAT and CDR2 is FQNNGV. The CDR3 runs to 11 residues. The CDR3 is CASSREGAQYF. In DNA, the CDR3 is TGTGCCAGCAGCCGGGAGGGTGCCCAGTACTTC.

This clonotype was seen only a few times. A read error may produce the germline difference seen at one junction end. The chain links TRBV12-3 or TRBV12-4 to TRBJ1-4; a weak D match, TRBD1 (5 bases). The CDR3 is 13 amino acids. This CDR3 reads CASSGGVDEKLFF. CDR3 nucleotides: TGCGCCAGTAGTGGGGGGGTAGATGAAAAACTGTTTTTT.

The chain uses TRBV7-2 and TRBJ2-3, with 7 bases fitting TRBD2. Germline assignment: CDR1 SGHTA and CDR2 FQGNSA. The ends lost 1 base at V and 11 bases at J; junction bases unmatched: 18. The CDR3 runs to 17 residues. This CDR3 is CASSLVLGDASGKMQYF. In DNA form, the CDR3 reads TGTGCCAGCAGCTTAGTTCTCGGGGATGCTAGCGGCAAAATGCAGTATTTT.

The V call is TRBV20-1, the J call TRBJ2-7; 9 nucleotides line up with TRBD1. The germline V gene encodes CDR1 DFQATT and CDR2 SNEGSKA (reference sequence). J was trimmed by 4 bases and V by 3 bases; bases with no gene match: 7. The CDR3 consists of 14 residues. The CDR3 loop is CSASGDREGYEQYF. CDR3 DNA: TGCAGTGCTAGCGGGGACAGGGAAGGGTACGAGCAGTACTTC.

The rearrangement uses TRBV10-3 and TRBJ2-5, with D tentatively TRBD1 (6 bases). The V and J ends lost 10 bases and 5 bases respectively, with 14 bases between them. Germline-derived CDR1 and CDR2 are ENHRY and SYGVKD. The CDR3 spans 12 residues. The DNA of the CDR3 is TGTGCCACTACAGGGTCTGGGGAGACCCAGTACTTC. Encoded protein: CATTGSGETQYF.

This chain joins TRBV24-1 and TRBJ1-5; D might be TRBD1 (6 bases). This CDR3 has 13 residues. V was pared by 7 bases and J by 4 bases, with 10 bases between. Germline V CDR1 and CDR2: KGHDR, SFDVKD. The CDR3 is CATRGALNQPQHF. In nucleotides, the CDR3 is TGTGCCACCAGGGGGGCGTTAAATCAGCCCCAGCATTTT.